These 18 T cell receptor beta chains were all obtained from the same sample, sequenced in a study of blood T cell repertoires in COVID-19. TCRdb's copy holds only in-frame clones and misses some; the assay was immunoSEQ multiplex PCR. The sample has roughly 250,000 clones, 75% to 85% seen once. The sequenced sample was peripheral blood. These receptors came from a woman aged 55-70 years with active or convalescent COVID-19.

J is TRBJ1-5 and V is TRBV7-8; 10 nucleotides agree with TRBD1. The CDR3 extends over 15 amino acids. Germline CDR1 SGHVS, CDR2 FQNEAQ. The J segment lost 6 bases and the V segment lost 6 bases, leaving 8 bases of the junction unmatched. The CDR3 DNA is TGTGCCAGCAGGCGGGACAGGGGCAGCGGTCAGCCCCAGCATTTT. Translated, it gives CASRRDRGSGQPQHF.

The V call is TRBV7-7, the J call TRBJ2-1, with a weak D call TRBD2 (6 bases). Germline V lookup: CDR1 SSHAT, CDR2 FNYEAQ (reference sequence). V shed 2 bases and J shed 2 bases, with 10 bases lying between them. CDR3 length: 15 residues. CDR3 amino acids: CASSLTGGPYNEQFF. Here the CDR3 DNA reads TGTGCCAGCAGCTTAACTGGAGGGCCCTACAATGAGCAGTTCTTC.

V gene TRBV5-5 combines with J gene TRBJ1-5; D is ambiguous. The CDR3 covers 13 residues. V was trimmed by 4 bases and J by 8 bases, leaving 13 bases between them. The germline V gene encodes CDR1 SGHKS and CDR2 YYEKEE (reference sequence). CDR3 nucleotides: TGTGCCAGCAGCGCAAGTTTACTCGAGCCCCAGCATTTT. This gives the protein CASSASLLEPQHF.

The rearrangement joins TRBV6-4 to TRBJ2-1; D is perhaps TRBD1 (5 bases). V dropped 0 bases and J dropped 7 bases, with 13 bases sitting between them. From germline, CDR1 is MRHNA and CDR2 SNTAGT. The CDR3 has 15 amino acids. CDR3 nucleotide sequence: TGTGCCAGCAGTGACTCTGACCGACGGACAAATGAGCAGTTCTTC. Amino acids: CASSDSDRRTNEQFF.

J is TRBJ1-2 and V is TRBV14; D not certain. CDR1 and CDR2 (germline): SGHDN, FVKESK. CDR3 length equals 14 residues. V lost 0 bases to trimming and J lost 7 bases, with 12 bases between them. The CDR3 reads CASSQDWAVSGYTF. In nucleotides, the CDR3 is TGTGCCAGCAGCCAAGATTGGGCCGTGAGTGGCTACACCTTC.

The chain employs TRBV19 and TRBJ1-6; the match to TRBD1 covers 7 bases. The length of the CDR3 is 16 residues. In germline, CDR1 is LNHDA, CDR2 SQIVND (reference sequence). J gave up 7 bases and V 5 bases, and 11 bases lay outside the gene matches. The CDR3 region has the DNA TGTGCCAGTAGTGATATCCAGACAGGGTACAATTCACCCCTCCACTTT. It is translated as CASSDIQTGYNSPLHF.

The CDR3 nucleotides read TGCAGCGCAGTCCTGGGGGCGAGAGAGACCCAGTACTTC. This sequence encodes CSAVLGARETQYF. This rearrangement joins TRBV29-1 to TRBJ2-5; maybe TRBD1 (6 bases). The CDR3 runs to 13 residues. With 7 bases removed from V and 4 bases from J, the gap between germline ends came to 16 bases. Germline loops: CDR1 SQVTM, CDR2 ANQGSEA.

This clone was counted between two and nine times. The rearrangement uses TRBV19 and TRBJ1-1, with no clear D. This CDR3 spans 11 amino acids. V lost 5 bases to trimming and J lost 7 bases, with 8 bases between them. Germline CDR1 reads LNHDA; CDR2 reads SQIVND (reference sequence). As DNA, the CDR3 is TGTGCCAGTAGTGTCGAGCATGAAGCTTTCTTT. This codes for CASSVEHEAFF.

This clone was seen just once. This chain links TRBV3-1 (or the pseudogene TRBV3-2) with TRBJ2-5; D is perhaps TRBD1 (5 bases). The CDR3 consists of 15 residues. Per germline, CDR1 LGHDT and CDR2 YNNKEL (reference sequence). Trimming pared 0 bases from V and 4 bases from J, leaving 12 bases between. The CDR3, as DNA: TGTGCCAGCAGCCAAGAGGCAGGGATGGGAGAGACCCAGTACTTC. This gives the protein CASSQEAGMGETQYF.

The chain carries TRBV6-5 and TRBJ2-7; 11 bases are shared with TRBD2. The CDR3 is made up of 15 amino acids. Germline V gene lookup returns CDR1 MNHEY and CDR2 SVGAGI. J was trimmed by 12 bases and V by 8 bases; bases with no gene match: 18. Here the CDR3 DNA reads TGTGCCAGCTCCTTCGGGACTAGCGGCGGACAGAGAGCGTACTTC. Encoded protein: CASSFGTSGGQRAYF.

The DNA for the CDR3 is TGTGCCAGCAGCCCCCCCGGCAGGGCGCACGAGCAGTACTTC. Its protein product is CASSPPGRAHEQYF. The chain recombines TRBV11-2 with TRBJ2-7; D perhaps matches TRBD1 (5 bases). Trimming left V 5 bases short and J 5 bases short, with 16 bases between. The CDR3 runs to 14 residues. The V gene's germline CDR1 is SGHAT and CDR2 FQNNGV.

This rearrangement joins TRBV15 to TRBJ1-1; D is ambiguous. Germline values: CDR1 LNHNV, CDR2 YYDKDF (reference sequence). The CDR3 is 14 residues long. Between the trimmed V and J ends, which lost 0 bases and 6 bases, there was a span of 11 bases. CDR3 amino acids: CATSRDPGRPEAFF. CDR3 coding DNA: TGTGCCACCAGCAGAGATCCCGGCAGGCCTGAAGCTTTCTTT.

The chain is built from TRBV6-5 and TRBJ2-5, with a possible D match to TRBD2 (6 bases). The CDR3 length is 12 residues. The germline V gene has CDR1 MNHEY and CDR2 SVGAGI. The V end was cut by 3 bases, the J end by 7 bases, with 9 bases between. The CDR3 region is CASSYPGGTQYF. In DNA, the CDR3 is TGTGCCAGCAGTTATCCCGGGGGGACCCAGTACTTC.

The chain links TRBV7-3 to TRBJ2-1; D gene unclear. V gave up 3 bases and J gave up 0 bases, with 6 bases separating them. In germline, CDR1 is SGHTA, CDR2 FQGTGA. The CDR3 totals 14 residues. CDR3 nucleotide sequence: TGTGCCAGCAGCTTGGGCAACTCCTACAATGAGCAGTTCTTC. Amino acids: CASSLGNSYNEQFF.

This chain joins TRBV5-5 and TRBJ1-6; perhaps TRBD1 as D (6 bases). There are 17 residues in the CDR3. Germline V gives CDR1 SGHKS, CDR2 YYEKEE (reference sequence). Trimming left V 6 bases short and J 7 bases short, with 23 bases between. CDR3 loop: CASTLVTGLSRNSPLHF. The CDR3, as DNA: TGTGCCAGCACCCTAGTAACAGGGCTTTCCCGGAATTCACCCCTCCACTTT.

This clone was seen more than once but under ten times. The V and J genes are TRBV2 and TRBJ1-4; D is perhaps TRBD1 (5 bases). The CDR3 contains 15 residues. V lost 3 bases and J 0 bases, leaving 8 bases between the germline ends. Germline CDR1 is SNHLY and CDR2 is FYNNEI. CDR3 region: CASSDRAATNEKLFF. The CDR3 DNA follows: TGTGCCAGCAGTGACAGGGCAGCAACTAATGAAAAACTGTTTTTT.

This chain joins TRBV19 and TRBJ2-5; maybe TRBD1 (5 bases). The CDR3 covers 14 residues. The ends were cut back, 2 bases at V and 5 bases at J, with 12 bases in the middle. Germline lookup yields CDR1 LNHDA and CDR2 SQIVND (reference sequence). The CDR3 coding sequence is TGTGCCAGTAGTATACAAAGGGGATACGAGACCCAGTACTTC. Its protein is CASSIQRGYETQYF.

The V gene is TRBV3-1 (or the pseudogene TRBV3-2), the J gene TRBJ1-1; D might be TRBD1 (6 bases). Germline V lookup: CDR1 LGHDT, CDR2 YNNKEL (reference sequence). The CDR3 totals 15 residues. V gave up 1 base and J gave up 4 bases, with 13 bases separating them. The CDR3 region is CASSQGSGVGTEAFF. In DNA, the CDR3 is TGTGCCAGCAGCCAAGGGTCAGGGGTGGGCACTGAAGCTTTCTTT.